The rows below give T cell receptor beta chains drawn from one sample of a study of shared T cell receptors in the human thymus. Data came from immunoSEQ multiplex PCR; TCRdb stores just in-frame clones and leaves some out. Of about 380,000 clones listed, around 93% were seen once; the top ten hold approximately 0.02%. Sample: thymocytes. The receptors here all came from a human donor. CDR3s include the opening cysteine and the closing phenylalanine or tryptophan. The order of the fields is clone size, D gene, J gene, V gene, CDR3 DNA, CDR3 protein. The D gene is left open where the match is weak. The size field is filled for only some rows; it gives once, few, many or a size class.

- - TRBJ2-5 TRBV28 TGTGCCAGCATCCACCCGGCGGCGGGTCCTAAAGAGACCCAGTACTTC CASIHPAAGPKETQYF
- - TRBJ2-3 TRBV9 TGTGCCAGCAGCGGAACAGACAACACAGATACGCAGTATTTT CASSGTDNTDTQYF
once - TRBJ1-5 TRBV2 TGTGCCAGCGGGGACAGCAATCAGCCCCAGCATTTT CASGDSNQPQHF
- TRBD2 TRBJ2-5 TRBV15 TGTGCCACCAGCAGAGAAACGAGATACCCCCCCTCCGGGGGGACCCAAGAGACCCAGTACTTC CATSRETRYPPSGGTQETQYF
- TRBD1 TRBJ2-7 TRBV19 TGTGCCAGTAGTATAGATTTTTGGACAGGGGGGGTCGGCTACGAGCAGTACTTC CASSIDFWTGGVGYEQYF
- TRBD1 TRBJ1-2 TRBV15 TGTGCCACCAGCAGAGATTTGGGACAGGGCCCTAACTATGGCTACACCTTC CATSRDLGQGPNYGYTF
- TRBD1 TRBJ1-2 TRBV2 TGTGCCAGCAGTGAAGCGCGACAGGGTAATGGCTACACCTTC CASSEARQGNGYTF
once TRBD2 TRBJ2-3 TRBV5-1 TGCGCCAGCAGCTTGGAGGACGGGAGGGCCAACGGCACAGATACGCAGTATTTT CASSLEDGRANGTDTQYF
- - TRBJ2-7 TRBV28 TGTGCCAGCAGCCCCCCGGGACTCCAGGGGCACGAGCAGTACTTC CASSPPGLQGHEQYF
- - TRBJ2-4 TRBV15 TGTGCCACCAGCAGAGATCCGGGAAACATTCAGTACTTC CATSRDPGNIQYF
- TRBD1 TRBJ2-7 TRBV28 TGTGCCAGCAGTTTTAGTGGCCCCTCCGGGACAGGGCCCCACGAGCAGTACTTC CASSFSGPSGTGPHEQYF